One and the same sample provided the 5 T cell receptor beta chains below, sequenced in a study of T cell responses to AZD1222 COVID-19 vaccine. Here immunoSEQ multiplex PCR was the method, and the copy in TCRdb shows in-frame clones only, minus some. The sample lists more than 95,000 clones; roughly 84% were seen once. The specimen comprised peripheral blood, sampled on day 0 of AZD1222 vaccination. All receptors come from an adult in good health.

CDR3 loop: CASTWTSGNTGELFF. The CDR3 DNA follows: TGTGCCAGTACTTGGACTAGCGGGAACACCGGGGAGCTGTTTTTT. J is TRBJ2-2 and V is TRBV19, with TRBD2 identical over 10 bases. The trim removed 7 bases at V and 1 base at J, leaving 3 bases unmatched. The germline CDR1 and CDR2 sequences are LNHDA and SQIVND (reference sequence). The CDR3 loop spans 15 amino acids.

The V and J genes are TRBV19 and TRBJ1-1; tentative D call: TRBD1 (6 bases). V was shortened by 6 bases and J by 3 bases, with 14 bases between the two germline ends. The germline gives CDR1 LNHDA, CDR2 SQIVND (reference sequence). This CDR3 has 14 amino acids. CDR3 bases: TGTGCCAGTAGGCAAACCCAGGGGTACACTGAAGCTTTCTTT. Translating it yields CASRQTQGYTEAFF.

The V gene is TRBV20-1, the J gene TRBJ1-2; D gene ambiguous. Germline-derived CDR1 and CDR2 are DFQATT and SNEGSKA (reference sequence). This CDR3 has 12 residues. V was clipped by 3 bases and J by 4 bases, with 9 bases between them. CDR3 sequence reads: CSASMGGYGYTF. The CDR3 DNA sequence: TGCAGTGCTAGTATGGGAGGCTATGGCTACACCTTC.

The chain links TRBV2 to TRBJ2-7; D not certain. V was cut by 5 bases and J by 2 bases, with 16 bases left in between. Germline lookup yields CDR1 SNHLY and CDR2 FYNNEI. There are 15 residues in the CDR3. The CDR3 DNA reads TGTGCCAGCAGTACCTCTGGCCCAATAACCTACGAGCAGTACTTC. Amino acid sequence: CASSTSGPITYEQYF.

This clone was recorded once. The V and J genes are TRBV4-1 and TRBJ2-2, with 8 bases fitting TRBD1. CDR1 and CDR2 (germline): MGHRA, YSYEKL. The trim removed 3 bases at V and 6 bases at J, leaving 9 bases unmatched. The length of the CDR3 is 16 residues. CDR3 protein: CASSHYGQGRSGELFF. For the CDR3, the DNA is TGCGCCAGCAGCCACTACGGACAGGGAAGGTCCGGGGAGCTGTTTTTT.